Listed below are T cell receptor beta chains from one sample, sequenced in a study of blood T cells in healthy people across ages. TCRdb fed the 5' RACE reads into MiXCR, producing one record per CDR3 protein. The table includes over 500,000 distinct CDR3 sequences, roughly a quarter detected once. Another study also made use of these data, one on T cells of mothers and their children.

The specimen sequenced was blood. These receptor sequences come from a boy under 10 years old in good health. The CDR3 runs from the conserved cysteine through the conserved F or W. The order of the fields is J gene, V gene, D gene, clone size, CDR3 DNA, CDR3 protein. D genes are given only for firm matches. Some rows have no size entry. The others give once, few or many, or a class for an expanded clone.

j_gene: TRBJ2-4; v_gene: TRBV19; d_gene: TRBD2; abundance: .; CDR3nt: TGTGCCAGTAGGAGGGAGGGCCCAGATGCGCAGTACTTC; CDR3aa: CASRREGPDAQYF
j_gene: TRBJ1-4; v_gene: TRBV10-3; d_gene: .; abundance: .; CDR3nt: TGTGCCATCAGTGCCTCTGAGCAGAAAGGTGAAAAACTGTTTTTT; CDR3aa: CAISASEQKGEKLFF
j_gene: TRBJ2-5; v_gene: TRBV11-2; d_gene: .; abundance: few; CDR3nt: TGTGCCGGCAGCTTACCATTACTGGACAGCCCTGGGAGGACCCAGTACTTC; CDR3aa: CAGSLPLLDSPGRTQYF
j_gene: TRBJ2-1; v_gene: TRBV5-5; d_gene: TRBD1; abundance: few; CDR3nt: TGTGCCAGCAGGTCGGACAGGGGGCTGTTGAGTGAGCAGTTCTTC; CDR3aa: CASRSDRGLLSEQFF
j_gene: TRBJ2-1; v_gene: TRBV6-1; d_gene: TRBD2; abundance: .; CDR3nt: TGTGCCAGCAGTGGGTGGACTAGCGGCTCCTACAATGAGCAGTTCTTC; CDR3aa: CASSGWTSGSYNEQFF
j_gene: TRBJ2-5; v_gene: TRBV2; d_gene: .; abundance: few; CDR3nt: TGTGCCAGCACTCTAGGGCGCCTACCTCTGGAGACCCAGTACTTC; CDR3aa: CASTLGRLPLETQYF
j_gene: TRBJ1-3; v_gene: TRBV28; d_gene: TRBD1; abundance: .; CDR3nt: TGTGCCAGCAGCAAACTCGACAGGGTTGGAAACACCATATATTTT; CDR3aa: CASSKLDRVGNTIYF
j_gene: TRBJ1-1; v_gene: TRBV20-1; d_gene: .; abundance: .; CDR3nt: TGCAGTACAAAAAGGGGGGTGACTGAAGCTTTCTTT; CDR3aa: CSTKRGVTEAFF
j_gene: TRBJ2-7; v_gene: TRBV20-1; d_gene: .; abundance: .; CDR3nt: TGCAGTGTCGAGGGGACCTCAGAGCAGTACTTC; CDR3aa: CSVEGTSEQYF
j_gene: TRBJ1-1; v_gene: TRBV29-1; d_gene: TRBD1; abundance: few; CDR3nt: TGCAGCGTTGAACAGGGGAGGGACAGGTTTCTCGCTGAAGCTTTCTTT; CDR3aa: CSVEQGRDRFLAEAFF
j_gene: TRBJ2-3; v_gene: TRBV6-5; d_gene: .; abundance: few; CDR3nt: TGTGCCAGCAGTTATGGCCCAGATACGCAGTATTTT; CDR3aa: CASSYGPDTQYF
j_gene: TRBJ2-2; v_gene: TRBV21-1; d_gene: .; abundance: .; CDR3nt: TGTGCCAGCATTCCAATAAGACTAGCGGGGGGCCGAATGAACACCGGGGAGCTGTTTTTT; CDR3aa: CASIPIRLAGGRMNTGELFF
j_gene: TRBJ2-1; v_gene: TRBV20-1; d_gene: TRBD2; abundance: .; CDR3nt: TGCAGTGCTTCCAAACTAGCGGGCTCCTACAATGAGCAGTTCTTC; CDR3aa: CSASKLAGSYNEQFF
j_gene: TRBJ2-2; v_gene: TRBV6-5; d_gene: TRBD2; abundance: .; CDR3nt: TGTGCCAGCAGTCCTAGCGGGCCTCCCCGGGAGCTGTTTTTT; CDR3aa: CASSPSGPPRELFF
j_gene: TRBJ2-7; v_gene: TRBV28; d_gene: TRBD2; abundance: many; CDR3nt: TGTGCCAGCACTAGCGGGCCTACCTACGAGCAGTACTTC; CDR3aa: CASTSGPTYEQYF
j_gene: TRBJ1-1; v_gene: TRBV27; d_gene: .; abundance: .; CDR3nt: TGTGCCAGCAGTTTATTCGGCGAGGGGGGCACTGAAGCTTTCTTT; CDR3aa: CASSLFGEGGTEAFF
j_gene: TRBJ2-1; v_gene: TRBV24-1; d_gene: TRBD2; abundance: once; CDR3nt: TGTGCCACCAGTGAATCCGGACTAGCGGGACACTACAATGAGCAGTTCTTC; CDR3aa: CATSESGLAGHYNEQFF
j_gene: TRBJ1-4; v_gene: TRBV5-1; d_gene: .; abundance: few; CDR3nt: TGCGCCAGCAGCCCTGTCGGGCAGAGGAATGAAAAACTGTTTTTT; CDR3aa: CASSPVGQRNEKLFF
j_gene: TRBJ1-6; v_gene: TRBV15; d_gene: .; abundance: .; CDR3nt: TGTGCCACCAGCAGAGCGAGAGAAAATAATTCACCCCTCCACTTT; CDR3aa: CATSRARENNSPLHF
j_gene: TRBJ2-5; v_gene: TRBV9; d_gene: TRBD1; abundance: .; CDR3nt: TGTGCCAGCAGCATTGACAGGGGGCAGCGAGAGACCCAGTACTTC; CDR3aa: CASSIDRGQRETQYF
j_gene: TRBJ2-2; v_gene: TRBV6-2/TRBV6-3; d_gene: .; abundance: .; CDR3nt: TGTGCCAGCAGTCCCCCGGGCGGAACCACCGGGGAGCTGTTTTTT; CDR3aa: CASSPPGGTTGELFF
j_gene: TRBJ2-7; v_gene: TRBV6-6; d_gene: TRBD1; abundance: .; CDR3nt: TGTGCCAGCAGGCCAGGGGGCTTAAGCTCCTACGAGCAGTACTTC; CDR3aa: CASRPGGLSSYEQYF
j_gene: TRBJ2-3; v_gene: TRBV27; d_gene: .; abundance: .; CDR3nt: TGTGCCAGCAGCCCTGAGATCCGAAGCACAGATACGCAGTATTTT; CDR3aa: CASSPEIRSTDTQYF
j_gene: TRBJ1-4; v_gene: TRBV14; d_gene: .; abundance: .; CDR3nt: TGTGCCAGCAGCCAGGGAGTGGCAGGTCCCAATGAAAAACTGTTTTTT; CDR3aa: CASSQGVAGPNEKLFF
j_gene: TRBJ2-4; v_gene: TRBV7-8; d_gene: TRBD1; abundance: .; CDR3nt: TGTGCCAGCAGCCCGGACAGGGGTGACATTCAGTACTTC; CDR3aa: CASSPDRGDIQYF
j_gene: TRBJ1-4; v_gene: TRBV6-5; d_gene: .; abundance: many; CDR3nt: TGTGCCAGCACCAAATGGGGGAGGTTGGGCGAAAAACTGTTTTTT; CDR3aa: CASTKWGRLGEKLFF
j_gene: TRBJ2-7; v_gene: TRBV25-1; d_gene: .; abundance: many; CDR3nt: TGTGCCAGCAGTGAAAACTACGAGCAGTACTTC; CDR3aa: CASSENYEQYF
j_gene: TRBJ2-1; v_gene: TRBV30; d_gene: TRBD2; abundance: .; CDR3nt: TGTGCCTGGAGTTTAAGGCTAGCGGACAATGAGCAGTTCTTC; CDR3aa: CAWSLRLADNEQFF
j_gene: TRBJ1-1; v_gene: TRBV9; d_gene: .; abundance: .; CDR3nt: TGTGCCACGGAGCAGGCCATGAACACTGAAGCTTTCTTT; CDR3aa: CATEQAMNTEAFF
j_gene: TRBJ2-3; v_gene: TRBV29-1; d_gene: .; abundance: .; CDR3nt: TGCAGCGTTGGGGCTTGGAGCACAGATACGCAGTATTTT; CDR3aa: CSVGAWSTDTQYF
j_gene: TRBJ2-3; v_gene: TRBV30; d_gene: .; abundance: few; CDR3nt: TGTGCCTGGAGTGAGGGCAGGGGCACAGATACGCAGTATTTT; CDR3aa: CAWSEGRGTDTQYF
j_gene: TRBJ2-1; v_gene: TRBV7-8; d_gene: .; abundance: .; CDR3nt: TGTGCCACCCTTCAATTGGGACTTCTTAGCTCCTACAATGAGCAGTTCTTC; CDR3aa: CATLQLGLLSSYNEQFF
j_gene: TRBJ2-7; v_gene: TRBV5-1; d_gene: .; abundance: .; CDR3nt: TGCGCCAGCAGCTTGACTGGGGGGCGGTACGAGCAGTACTTC; CDR3aa: CASSLTGGRYEQYF
j_gene: TRBJ1-2; v_gene: TRBV5-4; d_gene: TRBD1; abundance: .; CDR3nt: TGTGCCAGCAGCCTGGACAGGGGGCTTGATGGCTACACCTTC; CDR3aa: CASSLDRGLDGYTF
j_gene: TRBJ2-4; v_gene: TRBV7-2; d_gene: TRBD1; abundance: few; CDR3nt: TGTGCCAGCAGCAGACAGGGGGCGGGGGACATTCAGTACTTC; CDR3aa: CASSRQGAGDIQYF
j_gene: TRBJ1-2; v_gene: TRBV29-1; d_gene: TRBD1; abundance: few; CDR3nt: TGCAGCGTTGTACCGGGGGGACAGGACTATGGCTACACCTTC; CDR3aa: CSVVPGGQDYGYTF
j_gene: TRBJ2-7; v_gene: TRBV20-1; d_gene: TRBD2; abundance: few; CDR3nt: TGCAGGGTTAGCGGGAGGGCTCCCTACGAGCAGTACTTC; CDR3aa: CRVSGRAPYEQYF
j_gene: TRBJ2-5; v_gene: TRBV3-1; d_gene: .; abundance: .; CDR3nt: TGTGCCAGCAGCCATACAAGGGTAGGTGGAGAGACCCAGTACTTC; CDR3aa: CASSHTRVGGETQYF
j_gene: TRBJ2-1; v_gene: TRBV9; d_gene: TRBD2; abundance: .; CDR3nt: TGTGCCAGCAGCGTAAGCGGGAGGGCGGATGAGCAGTTCTTC; CDR3aa: CASSVSGRADEQFF
j_gene: TRBJ1-4; v_gene: TRBV13; d_gene: TRBD1; abundance: few; CDR3nt: TGTGCCAGCAGCCTGGGACAGGATAATGAAAAACTGTTTTTT; CDR3aa: CASSLGQDNEKLFF
j_gene: TRBJ2-1; v_gene: TRBV7-2; d_gene: .; abundance: .; CDR3nt: TGTGCCAGCAAGTCAGGTAGGGATTCCTACAATGAGCAGTTCTTC; CDR3aa: CASKSGRDSYNEQFF
j_gene: TRBJ2-3; v_gene: TRBV29-1; d_gene: .; abundance: .; CDR3nt: TGCAGCGTTGAATTGTGGGATTGGGGCACAGATACGCAGTATTTT; CDR3aa: CSVELWDWGTDTQYF
j_gene: TRBJ1-1; v_gene: TRBV5-1; d_gene: TRBD1; abundance: few; CDR3nt: TGCGCCAGCAGCCTACAGGGGCGGGACACTGAAGCTTTCTTT; CDR3aa: CASSLQGRDTEAFF
j_gene: TRBJ1-2; v_gene: TRBV6-1; d_gene: .; abundance: many; CDR3nt: TGTGCCAGCAGTGAAGGGGGCAGGGGTCGCAGTGGCTACACCTTC; CDR3aa: CASSEGGRGRSGYTF
j_gene: TRBJ1-2; v_gene: TRBV29-1; d_gene: TRBD1; abundance: .; CDR3nt: TGCAGCGTCGACGGACAGGGGGCGGGCTATGGCTACACCTTC; CDR3aa: CSVDGQGAGYGYTF
j_gene: TRBJ2-3; v_gene: TRBV20-1; d_gene: TRBD2; abundance: few; CDR3nt: TGCAGTGCCCCCCCCAGGACTAGCGGGGGGGTTATCACAGATACGCAGTATTTT; CDR3aa: CSAPPRTSGGVITDTQYF
j_gene: TRBJ1-2; v_gene: TRBV10-3; d_gene: TRBD1; abundance: .; CDR3nt: TGTGCCATCAACCGGGACAGGGAGGGTGGCTACACCTTC; CDR3aa: CAINRDREGGYTF
j_gene: TRBJ1-2; v_gene: TRBV4-3; d_gene: .; abundance: .; CDR3nt: TGCGCCAGCAGCCAAGCTCCACAAGTTACAGGGAAGGATGGCTACACCTTC; CDR3aa: CASSQAPQVTGKDGYTF
j_gene: TRBJ2-1; v_gene: TRBV6-5; d_gene: TRBD2; abundance: few; CDR3nt: TGTGCCAGCAGTTTCCAAATAGCGGGAGGGCTTACTGAGCAGTTCTTC; CDR3aa: CASSFQIAGGLTEQFF
j_gene: TRBJ2-3; v_gene: TRBV27; d_gene: .; abundance: few; CDR3nt: TGTGCCAGCAGTTTATCGGGACAAGTCGCAGATACGCAGTATTTT; CDR3aa: CASSLSGQVADTQYF
j_gene: TRBJ2-3; v_gene: TRBV5-1; d_gene: .; abundance: .; CDR3nt: TGCGCCAGCAGCTTGGGGCAGCCCTACACAGATACGCAGTATTTT; CDR3aa: CASSLGQPYTDTQYF
j_gene: TRBJ1-5; v_gene: TRBV20-1; d_gene: TRBD1; abundance: few; CDR3nt: TGCAGTGCGAAAGGGCATCAGGGGGGTAAGAATCAGCCCCAGCATTTT; CDR3aa: CSAKGHQGGKNQPQHF
j_gene: TRBJ1-4; v_gene: TRBV5-1; d_gene: .; abundance: few; CDR3nt: TGCGCCAGCAGCCATGGGACTGGGAGAACTGCTAATGAAAAACTGTTTTTT; CDR3aa: CASSHGTGRTANEKLFF
j_gene: TRBJ1-5; v_gene: TRBV28; d_gene: TRBD1; abundance: few; CDR3nt: TGTGCCAGCAGTTCTACCGGGACAGGGTTTGGTCAGCCCCAGCATTTT; CDR3aa: CASSSTGTGFGQPQHF
j_gene: TRBJ2-2; v_gene: TRBV12-3/TRBV12-4; d_gene: TRBD2; abundance: .; CDR3nt: TGTGCCACCAAGGGTAGGCCAGCGGGAGATCCGAACACCGGGGAGCTGTTTTTT; CDR3aa: CATKGRPAGDPNTGELFF
j_gene: TRBJ2-4; v_gene: TRBV4-2; d_gene: TRBD2; abundance: .; CDR3nt: TGTGCCAGCAGCCAAGACTTGGCGGGAGGCAAAAACATTCAGTACTTC; CDR3aa: CASSQDLAGGKNIQYF